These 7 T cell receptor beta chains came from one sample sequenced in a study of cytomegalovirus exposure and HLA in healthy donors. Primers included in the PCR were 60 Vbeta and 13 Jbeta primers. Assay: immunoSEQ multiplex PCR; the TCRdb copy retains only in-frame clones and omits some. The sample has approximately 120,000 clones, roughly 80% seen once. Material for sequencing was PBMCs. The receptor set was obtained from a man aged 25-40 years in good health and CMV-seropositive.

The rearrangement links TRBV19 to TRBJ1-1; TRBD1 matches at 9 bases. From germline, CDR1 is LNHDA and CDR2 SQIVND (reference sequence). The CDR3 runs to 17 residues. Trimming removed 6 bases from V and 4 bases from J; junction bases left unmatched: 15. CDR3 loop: CASRKGQGGVISTEAFF. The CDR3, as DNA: TGTGCCAGTAGGAAGGGACAGGGAGGAGTGATAAGCACTGAAGCTTTCTTT.

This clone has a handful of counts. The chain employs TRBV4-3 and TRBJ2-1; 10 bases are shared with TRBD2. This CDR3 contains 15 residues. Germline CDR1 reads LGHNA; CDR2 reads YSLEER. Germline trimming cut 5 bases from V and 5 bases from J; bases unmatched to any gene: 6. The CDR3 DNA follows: TGCGCCAGCAGCTCTAGCGGGAGCCCCCACAATGAGCAGTTCTTC. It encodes CASSSSGSPHNEQFF.

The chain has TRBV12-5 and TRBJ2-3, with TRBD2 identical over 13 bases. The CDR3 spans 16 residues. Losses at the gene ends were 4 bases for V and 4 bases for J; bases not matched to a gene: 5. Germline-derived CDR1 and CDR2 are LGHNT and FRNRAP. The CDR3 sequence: CASGWGTSGIADTQYF. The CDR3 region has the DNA TGTGCTAGTGGTTGGGGGACTAGCGGGATTGCAGATACGCAGTATTTT.

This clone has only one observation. The CDR3 region has the DNA TGTGCCAGTCAGGGTGGGGACAGGGTCTCCTACGAGCAGTACTTC. Protein sequence: CASQGGDRVSYEQYF. The V gene is TRBV27, the J gene TRBJ2-7; the match to TRBD1 covers 9 bases. The CDR3 is 15 residues long. V was pared by 9 bases and J by 0 bases, with 9 bases of the junction left unmatched. CDR1 is MNHEY, CDR2 SMNVEV, per germline (reference sequence).

CDR3 residues: CATSRDRGRGTEAFF. The CDR3 nucleotides are TGTGCCACCAGCAGAGATCGCGGGAGGGGCACTGAAGCTTTCTTT. This rearrangement joins TRBV15 to TRBJ1-1; tentatively, D is TRBD1 (5 bases). Germline CDR1 LNHNV, CDR2 YYDKDF (reference sequence). V lost 0 bases, J lost 4 bases, and 12 bases lay in between. The length of the CDR3 is 15 residues.

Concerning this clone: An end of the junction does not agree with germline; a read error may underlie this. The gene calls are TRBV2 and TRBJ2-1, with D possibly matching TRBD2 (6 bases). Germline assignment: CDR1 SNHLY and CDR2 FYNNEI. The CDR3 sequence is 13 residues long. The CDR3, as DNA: TGTGCCGGCCGAACTAGCAGTTACAATGAGCGGTTCTTC. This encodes CAGRTSSYNERFF.

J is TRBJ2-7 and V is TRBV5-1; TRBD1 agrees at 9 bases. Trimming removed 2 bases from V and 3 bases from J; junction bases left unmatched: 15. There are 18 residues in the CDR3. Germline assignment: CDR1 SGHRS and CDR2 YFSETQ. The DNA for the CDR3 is TGCGCCAGCAGCTTCCAAACCCCCGCGACAGGGGGGAACTACGAGCAGTACTTC. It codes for CASSFQTPATGGNYEQYF.